The 2 T cell receptor beta chains below were found in one sample sequenced in a study of blood T cells in healthy people across ages. Sample-barcoded 5' priming and a J-beta primer mix drove a second PCR of 7 to 11 cycles. MiXCR, applied by TCRdb to the 5' RACE reads, yields one record per CDR3 protein. This sample carries around 780,000 distinct CDR3 sequences, more than 55% of them seen once, and the ten largest clones take roughly 25%. The sequencing input was blood. The receptors originated from a man aged 40-49 years in good health.

In this sample, this clonotype turned up many times. The gene calls are TRBV3-1 and TRBJ1-2; D not resolved. The V and J ends lost 4 bases and 8 bases respectively, with 8 bases between them. This CDR3 has 11 residues. In germline, CDR1 is LGHDT, CDR2 YNNKEL (reference sequence). The CDR3, as DNA: TGTGCCAGCAGCCGCGGACGAGGCTACACCTTC. Residues: CASSRGRGYTF.

V and J are TRBV6-2 or TRBV6-3 and TRBJ2-5, with a weak D call TRBD2 (6 bases). The CDR3 has 15 residues. Germline CDR1 and CDR2: MNHEY and SVGEGT. V lost 5 bases and J lost 11, with 24 bases in between. CDR3 loop: CASSQKRTKYNEQYF. CDR3 bases: TGTGCCAGCAGTCAAAAGCGGACTAAATACAATGAGCAGTACTTC.